This T cell receptor beta chain is from a study of cytomegalovirus exposure and HLA in healthy donors listed by TCRdb under 2017. Regarding the study in general: An earlier analysis of several hundred of the donors reported more than 250 Gb of sequence data and some 100 million unique TCR beta sequences from around 200 million T cells. Because of strong linkage in the cohort, four or five DR-DQ haplotypes were treated as single units for association and clustering. In a later analysis, previously published TCR beta repertoires from more than 500 donors were re-analyzed and high-resolution HLA genotyping was added so that TCR occurrence patterns could be studied. Donor age, sex, ethnicity and CMV serostatus were compiled together with the repertoire data. A later genetic analysis took genome-wide SNP genotypes for about 55% of the 666 donors and used that subset as a discovery cohort. All discovery cohort repertoires had been generated on a single sequencing platform. To predict cytomegalovirus infection status, the study combined high-throughput TCR immunosequencing, statistical association of individual TCRs with disease status, and machine learning. A separate validation cohort of roughly 130 different subjects was used in addition to the roughly 700-subject first cohort. Of the approximately 400 genotyped donors, approximately 83% fell in the genetic ancestry cluster associated with self-reported Caucasian donors. On average, roughly 240,000 unique TCR beta nucleotide sequences were sequenced per donor among a few hundred genotyped donors of the cohort, with 15% to 20% of those sequences being non-productive. The study aimed to test whether signatures of past pathogen exposure could be identified by cataloging public T cell receptors. The number of donors typed differed by locus, with roughly 620-630 for A, B, C, DRB1 and DQB1, around 520 for DQA1, 600 to 610 for DPA1, and around 430 for DPB1. An early release covering about 600 HLA-typed donors comprised about 320 gigabases of sequencing data and approximately 80 million unique TCR sequences. Rather than drawing on any new phenotypic data, the later analysis identified candidate immune exposures from TCR beta sequences and the way those sequences occurred across donors. In an earlier analysis of over 550 of the donors, high-throughput TCR beta sequencing was used to judge whether each TCR beta V gene segment behaved as functional or pseudogenic. The study used immunosequencing to profile the T cell repertoires of several hundred subjects and linked those repertoires to cytomegalovirus serostatus. HLA typing covered class I and class II loci at four-digit resolution. Findings and caveats that apply to the study as a whole: In an earlier analysis of about 600 of the donors, most TCR beta V segments appeared in productive rearrangements about 87% or about 30% of the time, broadly matching IMGT annotations. Several of the top co-occurrence clusters appeared to be linked to parvovirus B19, influenza, CMV and Epstein-Barr virus, according to a later analysis. Because HLA typing was unavailable for some donors at each locus, only the typed subset was used in association tests. A later genetic analysis reported fewer N-insertions in productive TCRs among donors in an Asian-associated ancestry cluster than the roughly 700-donor mean. The study listed 164 TCR beta chains as associated with cytomegalovirus. The authors suggested that the approach could potentially be extended to other disease states and immunological phenotypes. Across donors, most TCR sequences were observed very rarely, whereas some public TCRs were present in many individuals. Most CMV-associated TCR beta chains appeared to be HLA-restricted in a later analysis, and the HLA associations seemed to be driven largely by CMV exposure. Fewer than 20 rarely observed V segments, including chromosome 9 orphons, were excluded from the earlier analysis of about 500 of the donors because counts were too low. The sequencing pipeline was judged likely to have produced a cluster of highly shared sequence variants as a technical artifact. In vitro tests confirmed that three of the cytomegalovirus-associated TCR beta chains recognize cytomegalovirus antigens. In a later analysis, TCR association rates were found to vary across HLA loci, with the most associated TCRs seen for DRB1 alleles and the fewest for HLA-C alleles. The cohort was sequenced for TCR beta chains only, and without alpha or paired-chain data the features that could be detected were limited. Sequencing depth was assumed to be roughly uniform across donors in the presence/absence analyses, though that assumption may not hold. In a later analysis, HLA-associated TCR beta chains were found to be more clonally expanded and to have lower generation probabilities than equally common non-associated chains. Correlated functional status among segregating V segments might be attributable to linkage disequilibrium, but an unknown experimental factor could not be ruled out. A later genetic analysis associated a missense DCLRE1C variant with V-gene and J-gene trimming of TCR beta chains, and an independent cohort replicated the association. A further reported finding was that TCR beta sequences accurately predicted the HLA-A and HLA-B alleles for most subjects in the first cohort. When HLA alleles, especially DR and DQ, strongly co-occurred, attributing TCR associations to individual alleles was difficult. The classifier was reported to diagnose cytomegalovirus status with high specificity and sensitivity in both the original cohort and the validation cohort. CMV serostatus was the only immune exposure information available for the cohort. At a false discovery rate of 0.05, a later analysis linked some 17,000 TCR beta sequences to specific HLA alleles. The 87-base-pair reads could not distinguish some IMGT-functional V segments, including TRBV6-2 and TRBV6-3, so those segments were excluded.

The library was made by the immunoSEQ multiplex PCR assay. The multiplex PCR relied on a mix of 60 forward primers for TCR Vbeta segments and 13 reverse primers for TCR Jbeta segments. The CDR3 region of rearranged TCR beta genes was amplified from genomic DNA with a multiplex PCR assay. On the Illumina HiSeq System, the amplified TCR beta libraries were sequenced as 87-base-pair reads. The paper's processing steps were these. In a later analysis, roughly 80 million unique TCR beta chains were counted across the roughly 670 repertoires, and approximately 11 million of these chains were shared by at least two donors. To remove PCR and sequencing errors, raw reads were error-corrected and collapsed into unique sequences using a nearest-neighbor algorithm that merged closely related sequences. To assign V, D and J gene segments, CDR3 sequences were aligned to IMGT reference sequences. Each retained sequence needed at least a six-nucleotide match to both a V gene segment and a J gene segment. A rearrangement counted as productive if the CDR3 had no stop codons and remained in frame with V and J, and every other rearrangement counted as non-productive. Following IMGT convention, CDR3 was defined as the stretch from the second conserved V-encoded cysteine to the conserved J-encoded phenylalanine. Sequences without an unambiguous match to a single V gene segment were excluded from the earlier analysis of about 630 of the donors. In an earlier analysis of 500 to 750 of the donors, V segments were called functional above 56.7% productive rearrangements and were called segregating when the between-donor standard deviation exceeded 5%. A statistical classification framework was built for diagnosing cytomegalovirus status from the catalog of TCR beta chain sequences. V and J gene assignment, in a later analysis, came from comparing TCR nucleotide sequences with IMGT/GENE-DB human TR gene sequences. The TCRdist pipeline was used in a later analysis to assign CDR3 sequences and most-parsimonious VDJ recombination scenarios. In a later analysis, each TCR beta chain was defined by its CDR3 amino acid sequence together with its V-gene family, and reads without a unique V-gene family were excluded. In a later analysis, 450 to 600 highly shared, low-generation-probability nucleotide sequences were removed to address suspected cross-contamination and a sequencing artifact. For each public chain, a later analysis derived a clonal expansion index from normalized ranks of inferred template counts within each repertoire. In a later analysis, generation probabilities were computed with a VDJ recombination model fitted to out-of-frame rearrangements, and the resulting probabilities were checked against IGoR. Hypergeometric tests were used in a later analysis to score TCR-TCR, TCR-HLA and TCR-CMV co-occurrence, with a repertoire-size bias correction applied to the TCR pairs. To estimate false discovery rates, a later analysis permuted the HLA or CMV assignments 20 times. A later analysis grouped co-occurring TCRs with DBSCAN, adding TCRdist sequence similarity when clustering within HLA-allele-positive subsets. Repertoires with fewer than 30,000 or more than 120,000 public chains, plus five repertoires with anomalous nucleotide sharing, were excluded from co-occurrence clustering. Not all clones reach the TCRdb copy of this immuneACCESS table, which keeps in-frame sequences only. Checked studies attribute under half of the gap to unresolved V genes and leave the rest unexplained. Clonal size and the V and J genes are those of that table, whereas D and trimming came from the DNA. The sample table lists tens of thousands of clones, around 84% of them with a count of one. Approximately 17% of the sample rests with the top ten.

In total, approximately 610 healthy bone marrow donors made up the cohort. Cohort members were all nominally healthy when sampled, although unrecorded immune exposures were likely present. The donor tested CMV seropositive, placing the donor among the approximately 290 seropositive members of the cohort. Each donor provided a peripheral blood sample, and peripheral blood mononuclear cells were used for TCR beta sequencing. Genomic DNA extraction from the blood cell samples was performed with the Qiagen DNeasy Blood Extraction Kit. For CDR1 and CDR2, the germline V gene lists SGHRS and YFSETQ. The trim is 4 bases for V and 2 bases for J, with a gap of 17 bases between the germline ends. The CDR3 starts with the cysteine, ends with the phenylalanine, and has 16 residues. Of all the DNA, just the CDR3 is kept, 48 bases in frame from base 1. Remarks on this clone: The specificity of this receptor is unknown. One base away there is no much larger clone; base qualities are not given.

Material for sequencing was PBMCs. This TCR was sampled from a man between 65 and 79 years old in good health and CMV-seropositive. The rearrangement joined TRBV5-1 to TRBJ2-3, with TRBD1 as a weak D call on 5 bases. The nucleotide sequence is TGCGCCAGCAGCGCCAACTTTGACAGTTTCACAGATACGCAGTATTTT. The resulting protein is CASSANFDSFTDTQYF.